The 5 T cell receptor beta chains listed next were all sequenced from one sample in a study of identical twins. TCRdb re-called the 5' RACE reads through MiXCR, storing one row per CDR3 protein. The repertoire holds around 1.7 million distinct CDR3 sequences, with less than 40% as singletons. Material: cord blood. Receptor source: a newborn girl in good health.

The sample holds a few counts of this clonotype. The chain recombines TRBV3-1 with TRBJ1-5, with D possibly TRBD1 on 5 matching bases. Trimming removed 1 base at V and 2 bases at J, with 12 bases between. The germline V gene encodes CDR1 LGHDT and CDR2 YNNKEL (reference sequence). CDR3 length equals 16 residues. The CDR3 coding sequence is TGTGCCAGCAGCCAAGGATCCCAGGGTGGCAATCAGCCCCAGCATTTT. This codes for CASSQGSQGGNQPQHF.

Of note for this clonotype: At one end the junction does not follow the germline gene, possibly because of a read error. This chain joins TRBV25-1 and TRBJ2-3; tentative D call: TRBD2 (5 bases). The CDR3 is 14 residues long. Germline V CDR1 and CDR2: MGHDK, SYGVNS. CDR3 region: CAGRSGGSTDTQYF. The CDR3 bases are TGTGCCGGCAGGTCGGGCGGGAGCACAGATACGCAGTATTTT.

This chain links TRBV20-1 with TRBJ2-5; D possibly corresponds to TRBD2 (5 bases). V gave up 5 bases and J gave up 3 bases, with 22 bases separating them. The CDR3 is 16 amino acids. CDR1 and CDR2 (germline): DFQATT, SNEGSKA (reference sequence). The CDR3: CSAGTLLGSGEETQYF. For the CDR3, the DNA is TGCAGTGCTGGAACCCTACTCGGAAGCGGTGAAGAGACCCAGTACTTC.

Only a few counts were recorded for this clonotype. This chain links TRBV20-1 with TRBJ2-7; 8 nucleotides line up with TRBD1. Germline values: CDR1 DFQATT, CDR2 SNEGSKA (reference sequence). This CDR3 has 16 residues. Losses at the gene ends were 6 bases for V and 2 bases for J; bases not matched to a gene: 15. This CDR3 reads CSANKVPGQEPYEQYF. The CDR3 bases are TGCAGTGCCAACAAGGTTCCGGGACAGGAGCCCTACGAGCAGTACTTC.

V usage is TRBV3-1 and J usage is TRBJ1-2; D perhaps matches TRBD1 (5 bases). Trimming shortened V by 1 base and J by 6 bases, and 15 bases separated the two germline ends. Germline V gene sequence: CDR1 LGHDT, CDR2 YNNKEL (reference sequence). This CDR3 comprises 15 residues. In DNA, the CDR3 is TGTGCCAGCAGCCAAGGAGGGACGCCGGTGGATGGCTACACCTTC. Translating gives CASSQGGTPVDGYTF.